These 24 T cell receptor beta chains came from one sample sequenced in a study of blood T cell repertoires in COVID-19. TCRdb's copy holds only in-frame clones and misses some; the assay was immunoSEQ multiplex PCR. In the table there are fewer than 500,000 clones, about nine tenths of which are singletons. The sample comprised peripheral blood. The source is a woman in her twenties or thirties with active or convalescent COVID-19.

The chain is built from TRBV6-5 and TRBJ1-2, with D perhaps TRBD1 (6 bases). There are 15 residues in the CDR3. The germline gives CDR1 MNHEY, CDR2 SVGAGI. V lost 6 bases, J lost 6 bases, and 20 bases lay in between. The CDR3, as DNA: TGTGCCAGCAGCCCAGAGGGGGGGGGCGCCGATGGCTACACCTTC. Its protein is CASSPEGGGADGYTF.

DNA for the CDR3: TGTGCCAGCAGCGCGCTGGGCGGGACTACCCCAGAGACCCAGTACTTC. It encodes CASSALGGTTPETQYF. The V call is TRBV9, the J call TRBJ2-5; 7 bases align to TRBD2. The germline CDR1 and CDR2 sequences are SGDLS and YYNGEE. V shed 3 bases and J 4 bases; nucleotides not matched to a gene: 12. The CDR3 runs to 16 residues.

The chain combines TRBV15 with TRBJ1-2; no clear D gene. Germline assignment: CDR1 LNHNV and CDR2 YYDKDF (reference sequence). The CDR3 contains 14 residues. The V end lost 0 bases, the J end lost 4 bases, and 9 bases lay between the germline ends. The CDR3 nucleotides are TGTGCCACCAGCAGAGAGAGTCCACCCTATGGCTACACCTTC. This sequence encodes CATSRESPPYGYTF.

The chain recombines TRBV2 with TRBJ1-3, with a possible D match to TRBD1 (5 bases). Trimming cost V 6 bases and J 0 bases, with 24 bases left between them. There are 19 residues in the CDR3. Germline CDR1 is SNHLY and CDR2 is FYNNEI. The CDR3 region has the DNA TGTGCCAGCAGCGATCAGCCCACAGGTCGATCAAGCTCTGGAAACACCATATATTTT. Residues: CASSDQPTGRSSSGNTIYF. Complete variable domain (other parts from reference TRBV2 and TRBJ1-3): EPEVTQTPSHQVTQMGQEVILRCVPISNHLYFYWYRQILGQKVEFLVSFYNNEISEKSEIFDDQFSVERPDGSNFTLKIRSTKLEDSAMYFCASSDQPTGRSSSGNTIYFGEGSWLTVV.

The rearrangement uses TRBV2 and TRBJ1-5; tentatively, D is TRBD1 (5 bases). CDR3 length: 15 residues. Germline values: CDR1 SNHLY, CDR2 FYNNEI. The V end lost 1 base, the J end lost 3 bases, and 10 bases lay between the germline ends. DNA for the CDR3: TGTGCCAGCAGTGAAGAGGCAGGGCTCAATCAGCCCCAGCATTTT. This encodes CASSEEAGLNQPQHF.

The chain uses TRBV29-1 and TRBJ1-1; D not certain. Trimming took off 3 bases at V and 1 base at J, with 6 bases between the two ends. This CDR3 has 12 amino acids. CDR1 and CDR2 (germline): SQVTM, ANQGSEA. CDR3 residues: CSVETQNTEAFF. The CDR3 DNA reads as TGCAGCGTTGAGACACAGAACACTGAAGCTTTCTTT.

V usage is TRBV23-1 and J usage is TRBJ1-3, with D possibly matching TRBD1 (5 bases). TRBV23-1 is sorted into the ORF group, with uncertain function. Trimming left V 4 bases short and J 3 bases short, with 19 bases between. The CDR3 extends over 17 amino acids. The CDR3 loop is CASSLSSREASGNTIYF. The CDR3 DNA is TGCGCCAGCAGTCTGAGTTCCAGGGAGGCGAGTGGAAACACCATATATTTT.

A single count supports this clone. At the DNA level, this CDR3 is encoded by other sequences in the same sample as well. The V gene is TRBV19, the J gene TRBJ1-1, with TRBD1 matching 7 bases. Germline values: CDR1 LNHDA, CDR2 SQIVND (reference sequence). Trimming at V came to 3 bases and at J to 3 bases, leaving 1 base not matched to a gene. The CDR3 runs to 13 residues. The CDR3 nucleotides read TGTGCCAGTAGTATCGACAGGGACACTGAAGCTTTCTTT. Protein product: CASSIDRDTEAFF. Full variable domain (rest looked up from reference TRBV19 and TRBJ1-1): DGGITQSPKYLFRKEGQNVTLSCEQNLNHDAMYWYRQDPGQGLRLIYYSQIVNDFQKGDIAEGYSVSREKKESFPLTVTSAQKNPTAFYLCASSIDRDTEAFFGQGTRLTVV.

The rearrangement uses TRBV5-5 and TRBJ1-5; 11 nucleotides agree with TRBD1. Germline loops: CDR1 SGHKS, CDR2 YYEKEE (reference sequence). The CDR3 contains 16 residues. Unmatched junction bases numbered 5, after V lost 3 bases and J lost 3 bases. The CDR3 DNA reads TGTGCCAGCAGCTCCGGACAGGGGGCGAACAATCAGCCCCAGCATTTT. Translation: CASSSGQGANNQPQHF.

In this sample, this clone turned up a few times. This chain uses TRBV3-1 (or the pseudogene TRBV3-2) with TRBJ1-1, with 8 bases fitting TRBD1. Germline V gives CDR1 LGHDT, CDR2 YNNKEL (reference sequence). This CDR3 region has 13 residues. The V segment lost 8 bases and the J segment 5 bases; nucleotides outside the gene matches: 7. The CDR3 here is CASVSGGGTEAFF. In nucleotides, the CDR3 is TGTGCCAGCGTCTCAGGGGGCGGGACTGAAGCTTTCTTT.

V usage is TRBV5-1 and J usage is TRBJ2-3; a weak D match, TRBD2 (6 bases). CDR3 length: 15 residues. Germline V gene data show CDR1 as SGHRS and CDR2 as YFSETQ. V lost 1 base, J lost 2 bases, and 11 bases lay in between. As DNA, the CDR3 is TGCGCCAGCAGCTTGAACTCGCGGGACACAGATACGCAGTATTTT. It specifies CASSLNSRDTDTQYF.

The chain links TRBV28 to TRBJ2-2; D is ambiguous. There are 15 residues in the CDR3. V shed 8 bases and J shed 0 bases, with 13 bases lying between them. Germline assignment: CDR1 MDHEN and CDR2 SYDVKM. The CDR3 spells CASDSLTANTGELFF. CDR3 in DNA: TGTGCCAGCGATAGTCTAACTGCGAACACCGGGGAGCTGTTTTTT. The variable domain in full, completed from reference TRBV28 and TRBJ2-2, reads DVKVTQSSRYLVKRTGEKVFLECVQDMDHENMFWYRQDPGLGLRLIYFSYDVKMKEKGDIPEGYSVSREKKERFSLILESASTNQTSMYLCASDSLTANTGELFFGEGSRLTVL.

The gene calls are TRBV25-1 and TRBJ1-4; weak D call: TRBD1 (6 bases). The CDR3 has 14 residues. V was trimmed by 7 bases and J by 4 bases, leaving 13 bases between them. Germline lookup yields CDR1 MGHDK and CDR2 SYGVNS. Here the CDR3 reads CASTLGTSNEKLFF. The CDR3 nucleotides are TGTGCCAGCACGCTCGGGACAAGTAATGAAAAACTGTTTTTT. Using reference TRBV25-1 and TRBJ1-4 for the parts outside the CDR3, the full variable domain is EADIYQTPRYLVIGTGKKITLECSQTMGHDKMYWYQQDPGMELHLIHYSYGVNSTEKGDLSSESTVSRIRTEHFPLTLESARPSHTSQYLCASTLGTSNEKLFFGSGTQLSVL.

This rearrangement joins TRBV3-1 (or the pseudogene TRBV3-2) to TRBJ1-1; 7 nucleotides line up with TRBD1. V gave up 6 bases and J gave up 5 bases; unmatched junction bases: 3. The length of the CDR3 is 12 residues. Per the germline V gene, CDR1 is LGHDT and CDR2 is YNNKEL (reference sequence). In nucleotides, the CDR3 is TGTGCCAGCAGGACAGGGTCAACTGAAGCTTTCTTT. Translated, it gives CASRTGSTEAFF.

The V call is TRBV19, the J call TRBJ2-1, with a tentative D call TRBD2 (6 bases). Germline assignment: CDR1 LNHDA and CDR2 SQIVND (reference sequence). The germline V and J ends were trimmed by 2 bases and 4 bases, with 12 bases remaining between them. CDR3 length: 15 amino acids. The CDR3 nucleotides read TGTGCCAGTAGTATAATTAGCGGACTATACAATGAGCAGTTCTTC. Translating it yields CASSIISGLYNEQFF.

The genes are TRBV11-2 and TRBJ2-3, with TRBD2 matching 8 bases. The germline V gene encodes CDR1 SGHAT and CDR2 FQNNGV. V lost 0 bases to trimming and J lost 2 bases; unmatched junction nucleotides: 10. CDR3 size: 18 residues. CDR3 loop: CASSLEDLAGGITDTQYF. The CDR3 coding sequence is TGTGCCAGCAGCTTAGAGGACCTAGCGGGTGGGATCACAGATACGCAGTATTTT.

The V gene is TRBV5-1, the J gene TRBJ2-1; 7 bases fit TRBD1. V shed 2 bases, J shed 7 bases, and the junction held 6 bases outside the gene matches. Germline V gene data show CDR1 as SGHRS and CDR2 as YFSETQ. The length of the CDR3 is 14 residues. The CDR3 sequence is CASSLDRDSNEQFF. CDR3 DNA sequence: TGCGCCAGCAGCTTAGACCGGGACAGTAATGAGCAGTTCTTC. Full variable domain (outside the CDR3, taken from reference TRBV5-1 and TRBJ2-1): KAGVTQTPRYLIKTRGQQVTLSCSPISGHRSVSWYQQTPGQGLQFLFEYFSETQRNKGNFPGRFSGRQFSNSRSEMNVSTLELGDSALYLCASSLDRDSNEQFFGPGTRLTVL.

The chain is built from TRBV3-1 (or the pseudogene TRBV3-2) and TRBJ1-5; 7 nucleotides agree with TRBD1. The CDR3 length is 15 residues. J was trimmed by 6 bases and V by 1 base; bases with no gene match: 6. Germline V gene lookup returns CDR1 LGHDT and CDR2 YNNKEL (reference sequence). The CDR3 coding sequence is TGTGCCAGCAGCCAAGGGACAGGCGAGGGTCAGCCCCAGCATTTT. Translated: CASSQGTGEGQPQHF.

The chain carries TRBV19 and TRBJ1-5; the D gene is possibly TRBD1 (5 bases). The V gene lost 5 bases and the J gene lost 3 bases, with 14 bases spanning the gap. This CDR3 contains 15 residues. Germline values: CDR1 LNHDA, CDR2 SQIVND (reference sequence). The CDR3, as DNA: TGTGCCAGTAGTCAGGGACTTCCACTCAATCAGCCCCAGCATTTT. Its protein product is CASSQGLPLNQPQHF.

The CDR3 nucleotides read TGCGCCACCACTCGGCTGGGACTAGCTTCAGATACGCAGTATTTT. Translating gives CATTRLGLASDTQYF. V is TRBV5-1 and J is TRBJ2-3; 9 bases line up with TRBD2. Germline CDR1 is SGHRS and CDR2 is YFSETQ. V dropped 9 bases and J dropped 4; count of bases not matched to a gene: 12. This CDR3 spans 15 amino acids.

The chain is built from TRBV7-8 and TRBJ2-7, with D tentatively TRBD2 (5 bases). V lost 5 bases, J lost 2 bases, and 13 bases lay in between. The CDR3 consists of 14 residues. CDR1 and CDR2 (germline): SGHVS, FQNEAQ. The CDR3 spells CASSSGPTAYEQYF. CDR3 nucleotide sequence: TGTGCCAGCAGCAGCGGACCGACTGCCTACGAGCAGTACTTC.

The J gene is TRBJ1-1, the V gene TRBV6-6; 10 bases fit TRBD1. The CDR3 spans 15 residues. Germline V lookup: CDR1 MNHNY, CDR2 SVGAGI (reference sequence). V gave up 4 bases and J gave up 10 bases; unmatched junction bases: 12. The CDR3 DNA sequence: TGTGCCAGCAGTTGGGGACAGGGGCTTGATATCGGAGCTTTCTTT. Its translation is CASSWGQGLDIGAFF.

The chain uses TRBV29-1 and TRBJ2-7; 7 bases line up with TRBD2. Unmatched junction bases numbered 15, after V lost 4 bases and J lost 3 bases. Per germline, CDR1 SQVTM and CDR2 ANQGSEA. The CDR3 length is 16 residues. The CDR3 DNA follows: TGCAGCGTTGTTAAAGCAGCGGGGTCGGAGGGCTACGAGCAGTACTTC. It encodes CSVVKAAGSEGYEQYF.

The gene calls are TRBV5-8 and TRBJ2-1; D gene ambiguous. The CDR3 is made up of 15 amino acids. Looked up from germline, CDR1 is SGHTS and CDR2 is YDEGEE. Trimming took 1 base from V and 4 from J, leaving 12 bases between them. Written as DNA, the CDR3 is TGTGCCAGCAGCTTGATTGTGGGCAGATACAATGAGCAGTTCTTC. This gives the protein CASSLIVGRYNEQFF.